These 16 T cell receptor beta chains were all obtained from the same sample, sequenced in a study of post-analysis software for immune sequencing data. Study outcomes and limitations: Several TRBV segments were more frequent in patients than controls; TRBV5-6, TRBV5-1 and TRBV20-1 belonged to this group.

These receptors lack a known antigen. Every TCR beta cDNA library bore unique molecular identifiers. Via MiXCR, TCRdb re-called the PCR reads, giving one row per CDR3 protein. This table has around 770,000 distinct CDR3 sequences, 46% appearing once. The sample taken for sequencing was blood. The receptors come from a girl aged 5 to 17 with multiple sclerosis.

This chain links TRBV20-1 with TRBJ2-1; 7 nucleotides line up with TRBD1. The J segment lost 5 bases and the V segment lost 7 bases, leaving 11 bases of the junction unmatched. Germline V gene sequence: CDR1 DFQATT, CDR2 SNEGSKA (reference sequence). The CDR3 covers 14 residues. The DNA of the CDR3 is TGCAGTGTCCAGGGGGAACTGGATGACAATGAGCAGTTCTTC. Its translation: CSVQGELDDNEQFF.

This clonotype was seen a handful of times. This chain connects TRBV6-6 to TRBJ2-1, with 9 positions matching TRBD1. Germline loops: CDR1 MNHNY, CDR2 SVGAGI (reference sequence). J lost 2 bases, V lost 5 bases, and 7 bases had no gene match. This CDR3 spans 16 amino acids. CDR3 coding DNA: TGTGCCAGCAGTACCTACCGGGACAGGGCCTACAATGAGCAGTTCTTC. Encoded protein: CASSTYRDRAYNEQFF.

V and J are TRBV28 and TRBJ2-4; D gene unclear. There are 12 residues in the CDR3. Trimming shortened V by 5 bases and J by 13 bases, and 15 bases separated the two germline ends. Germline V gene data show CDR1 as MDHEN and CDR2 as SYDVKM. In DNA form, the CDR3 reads TGTGCCAGCAGTCAGAGTTTTCTTGCGCAGTACTTC. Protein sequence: CASSQSFLAQYF.

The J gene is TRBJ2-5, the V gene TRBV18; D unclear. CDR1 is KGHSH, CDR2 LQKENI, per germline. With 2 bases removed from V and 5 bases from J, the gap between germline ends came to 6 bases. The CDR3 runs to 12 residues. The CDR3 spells CASSPVDETQYF. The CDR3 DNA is TGTGCCAGCTCACCAGTGGATGAGACCCAGTACTTC.

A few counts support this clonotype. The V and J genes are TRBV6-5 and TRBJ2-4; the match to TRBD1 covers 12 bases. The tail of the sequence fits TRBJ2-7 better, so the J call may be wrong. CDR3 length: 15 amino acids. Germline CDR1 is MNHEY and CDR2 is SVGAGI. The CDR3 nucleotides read TGTGCCAGCAGTGCAGGGACAGGGGGCCCTTACGAGCAGTACTTC. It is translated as CASSAGTGGPYEQYF.

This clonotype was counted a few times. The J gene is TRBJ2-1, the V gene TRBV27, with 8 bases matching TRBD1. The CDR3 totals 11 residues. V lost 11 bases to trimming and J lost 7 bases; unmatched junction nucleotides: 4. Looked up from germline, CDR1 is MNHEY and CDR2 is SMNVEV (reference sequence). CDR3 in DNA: TGTGCCGTTGACAGGGGAAATGAGCAGTTCTTC. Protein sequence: CAVDRGNEQFF.

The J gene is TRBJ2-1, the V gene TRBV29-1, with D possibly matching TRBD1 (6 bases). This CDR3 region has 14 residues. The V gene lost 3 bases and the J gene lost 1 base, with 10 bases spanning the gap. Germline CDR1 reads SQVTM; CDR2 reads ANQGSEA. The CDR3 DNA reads TGCAGCGTTGATTCCCAGGGGTCCTACAATGAGCAGTTCTTC. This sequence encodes CSVDSQGSYNEQFF.

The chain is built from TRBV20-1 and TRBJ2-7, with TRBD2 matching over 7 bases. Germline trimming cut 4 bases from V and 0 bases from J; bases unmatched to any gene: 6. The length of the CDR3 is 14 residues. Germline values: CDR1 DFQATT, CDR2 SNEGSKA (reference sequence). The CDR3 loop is CSATRGGRSYEQYF. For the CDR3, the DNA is TGCAGTGCTACCCGCGGGGGTCGCTCCTACGAGCAGTACTTC.

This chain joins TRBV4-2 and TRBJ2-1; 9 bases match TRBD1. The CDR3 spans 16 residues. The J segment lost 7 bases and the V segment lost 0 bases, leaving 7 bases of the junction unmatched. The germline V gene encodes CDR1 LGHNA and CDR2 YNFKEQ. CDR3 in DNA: TGTGCCAGCAGCCAAGATCAAACGGACAGGGGAAATGAGCAGTTCTTC. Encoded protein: CASSQDQTDRGNEQFF.

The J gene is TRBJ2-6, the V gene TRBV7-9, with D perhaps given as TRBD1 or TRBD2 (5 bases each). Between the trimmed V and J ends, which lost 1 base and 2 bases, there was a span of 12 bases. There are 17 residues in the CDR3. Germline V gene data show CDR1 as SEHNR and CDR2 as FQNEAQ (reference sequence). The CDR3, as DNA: TGTGCCAGCAGCTTAGATCTTAGGGGAGCTGGGGCCAACGTCCTGACTTTC. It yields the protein CASSLDLRGAGANVLTF.

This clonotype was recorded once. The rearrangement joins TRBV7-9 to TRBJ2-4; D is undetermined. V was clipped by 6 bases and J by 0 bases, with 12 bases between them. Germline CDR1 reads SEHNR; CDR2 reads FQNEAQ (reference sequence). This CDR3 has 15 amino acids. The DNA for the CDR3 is TGTGCCAGCAGTCAACTTGGTCTAGCCAAAAACATTCAGTACTTC. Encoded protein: CASSQLGLAKNIQYF.

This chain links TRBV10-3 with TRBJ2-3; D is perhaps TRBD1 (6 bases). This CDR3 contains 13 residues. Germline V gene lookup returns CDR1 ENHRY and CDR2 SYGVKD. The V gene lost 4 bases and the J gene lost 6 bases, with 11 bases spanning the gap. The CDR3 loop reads CAISVGGEDTQYF. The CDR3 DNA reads TGTGCCATCAGTGTAGGGGGAGAGGATACGCAGTATTTT.

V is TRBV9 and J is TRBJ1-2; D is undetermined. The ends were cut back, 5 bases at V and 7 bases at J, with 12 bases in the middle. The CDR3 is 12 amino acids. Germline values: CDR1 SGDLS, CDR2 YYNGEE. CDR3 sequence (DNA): TGTGCCAGCAGTCTAGGGTGGAGTGGCTACACCTTC. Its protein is CASSLGWSGYTF.

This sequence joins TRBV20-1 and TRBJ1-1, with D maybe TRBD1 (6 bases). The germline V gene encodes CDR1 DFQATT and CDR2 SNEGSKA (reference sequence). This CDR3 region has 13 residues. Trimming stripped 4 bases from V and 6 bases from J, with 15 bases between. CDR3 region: CSAKGGLVAEAFF. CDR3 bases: TGCAGTGCTAAGGGGGGCCTGGTGGCTGAAGCTTTCTTT.

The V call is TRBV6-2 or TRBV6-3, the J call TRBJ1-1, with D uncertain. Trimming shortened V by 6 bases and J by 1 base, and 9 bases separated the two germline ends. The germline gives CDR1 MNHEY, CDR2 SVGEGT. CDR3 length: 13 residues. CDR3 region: CASSSVENTEAFF. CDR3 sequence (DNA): TGTGCCAGCAGCTCGGTCGAGAACACTGAAGCTTTCTTT.

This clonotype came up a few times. The CDR3 spells CASSLDRGRIYEQYF. The CDR3 region has the DNA TGCGCCAGCAGCTTGGACAGGGGGCGGATCTACGAGCAGTACTTC. The chain links TRBV5-1 to TRBJ2-7; 9 bases match TRBD1. The CDR3 length is 15 residues. Germline V lookup: CDR1 SGHRS, CDR2 YFSETQ. V was clipped by 0 bases and J by 3 bases; unmatched bases: 4.